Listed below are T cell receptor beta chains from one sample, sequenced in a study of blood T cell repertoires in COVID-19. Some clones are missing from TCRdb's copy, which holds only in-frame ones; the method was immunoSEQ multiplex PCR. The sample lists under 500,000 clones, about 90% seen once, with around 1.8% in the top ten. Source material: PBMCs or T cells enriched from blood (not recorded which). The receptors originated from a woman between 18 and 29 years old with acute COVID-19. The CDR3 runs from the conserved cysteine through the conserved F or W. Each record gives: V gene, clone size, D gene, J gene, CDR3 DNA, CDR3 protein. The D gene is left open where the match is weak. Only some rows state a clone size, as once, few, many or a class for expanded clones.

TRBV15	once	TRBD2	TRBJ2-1	TGTGCCACCAGCAGACTAGCGGGAGGTCAGAATGAGCAGTTCTTC	CATSRLAGGQNEQFF
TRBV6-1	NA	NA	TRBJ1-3	TGTGCCAGCAGTGAATTGGGGACATTCTCTGGAAACACCATATATTTT	CASSELGTFSGNTIYF
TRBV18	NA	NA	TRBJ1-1	TGTGCCAGCTCACCACCGGGACTTAACACTGAAGCTTTCTTT	CASSPPGLNTEAFF
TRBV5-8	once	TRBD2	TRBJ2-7	TGTGCCAGCAGCTTGTCAGGGACTAGCGGGAGGTACGAGCAGTACTTC	CASSLSGTSGRYEQYF
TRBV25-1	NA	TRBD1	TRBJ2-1	TGTGCCAGCAGTATCCGGGACAGGGGACACAATGAGCAGTTCTTC	CASSIRDRGHNEQFF
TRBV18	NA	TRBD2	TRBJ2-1	TGTGCCAGCGTAGGACTAGGAGGTAACAATGAGCAGTTCTTC	CASVGLGGNNEQFF
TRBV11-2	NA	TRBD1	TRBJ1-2	TGTGCCAGCAGCTTAAGGTTCGGGACAGGGTACGATGGCTACACCTTC	CASSLRFGTGYDGYTF
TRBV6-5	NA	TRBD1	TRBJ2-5	TGTGCCAGCAGTTACTCCAGGGGGTGGGAGACCCAGTACTTC	CASSYSRGWETQYF
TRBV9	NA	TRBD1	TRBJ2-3	TGTGCCAGCAGCGTCTTGACAGGGGGAAGCACAGATACGCAGTATTTT	CASSVLTGGSTDTQYF
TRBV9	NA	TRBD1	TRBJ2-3	TGTGCCAGCAGCGCCCGGACAGGTATGTCCACAGATACGCAGTATTTT	CASSARTGMSTDTQYF
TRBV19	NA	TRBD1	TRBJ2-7	TGTGCCAGTAGTATGACCTGGGACAGTCGAGGATACGAGCAGTACTTC	CASSMTWDSRGYEQYF
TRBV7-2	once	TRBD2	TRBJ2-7	TGTGCCAGCAGCTTAGTGGCGCGGGAGGGCCTTGGTGAGCAGTACTTC	CASSLVAREGLGEQYF
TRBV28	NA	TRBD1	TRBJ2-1	TGTGCCAGCAGTTTATGGGTATTCGGGACAGGATCCAACAATGAGCAGTTCTTC	CASSLWVFGTGSNNEQFF
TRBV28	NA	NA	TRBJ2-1	TGTGCCAGCAGTCCTTTGAGGGAGTTGAATGAGCAGTTCTTC	CASSPLRELNEQFF
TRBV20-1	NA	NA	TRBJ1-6	TGCAGTGCTAGTCGCCCCGCGCAGGGTTCCCATAATTCACCCCTCCACTTT	CSASRPAQGSHNSPLHF
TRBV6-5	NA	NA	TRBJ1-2	TGTGCCAGCACCCCTTCGGGGGACGCTGGCTACACCTTC	CASTPSGDAGYTF
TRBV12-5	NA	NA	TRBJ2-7	TGTGCTAGTACCTGGTCGGGAGAGCAGTACTTC	CASTWSGEQYF
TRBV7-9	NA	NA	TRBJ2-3	TGTGCCAGCAGCCCAAGCAGGGTGGCACAAGATACGCAGTATTTT	CASSPSRVAQDTQYF
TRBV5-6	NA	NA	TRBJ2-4	TGTGCCAGCAGCACTGGTCAGGGGAGAAACATTCAGTACTTC	CASSTGQGRNIQYF
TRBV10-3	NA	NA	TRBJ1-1	TGTGCCATCAGTGATTCTCAAGGGGGTGAAGCTTTCTTT	CAISDSQGGEAFF
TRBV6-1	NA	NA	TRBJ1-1	TGTGCCAGCAGTGACATTTACACTGAAGCTTTCTTT	CASSDIYTEAFF
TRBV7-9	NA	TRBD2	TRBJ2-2	TGTGCCAGCAGCCCCGGGACTACCAACACCGGGGAGCTGTTTTTT	CASSPGTTNTGELFF
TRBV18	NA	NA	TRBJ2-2	TGTGCCAGCTCACCACCACACAGGGTTGGCGGGGAGCTGTTTTTT	CASSPPHRVGGELFF
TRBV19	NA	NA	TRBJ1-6	TGTGCCAGTACCCACGGAACTATTAATTCACCCCTCCACTTT	CASTHGTINSPLHF
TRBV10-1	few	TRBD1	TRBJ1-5	TGCGCCAGCAGTAACGGACAGGGTGATCAGCCCCAGCATTTT	CASSNGQGDQPQHF
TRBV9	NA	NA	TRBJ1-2	TGTGCCAGCAGCCCGACCCCCAAACTGGGAGGGTCAAACTATGGCTACACCTTC	CASSPTPKLGGSNYGYTF
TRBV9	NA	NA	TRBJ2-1	TGTGCCAGCACCGGGAGCTCCTACAATGAGCAGTTCTTC	CASTGSSYNEQFF
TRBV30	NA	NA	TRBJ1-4	TGTGCCTGGAATGAGGGCTTGGCTAATGAAAAACTGTTTTTT	CAWNEGLANEKLFF
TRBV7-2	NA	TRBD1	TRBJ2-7	TGTGCCAGCAGCCACCGGGACAGCTCCTACGAGCAGTACTTC	CASSHRDSSYEQYF
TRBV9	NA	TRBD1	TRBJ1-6	TGTGCCAGCAGCGTCCGGGACAGGCTTAGCTCCTATAATTCACCCCTCCACTTT	CASSVRDRLSSYNSPLHF
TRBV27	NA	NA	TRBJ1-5	TGTGCCAGCAGTCCCAGGATGGACTATAGCAATCAGCCCCAGCATTTT	CASSPRMDYSNQPQHF
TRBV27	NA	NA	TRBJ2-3	TGTGCCAGCAGTTTTTCCAGGGCTAGCACAGATACGCAGTATTTT	CASSFSRASTDTQYF
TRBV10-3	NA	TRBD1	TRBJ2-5	TGTGCCATCAGTGAGGCTCGGACAGGTTATGAGACCCAGTACTTC	CAISEARTGYETQYF
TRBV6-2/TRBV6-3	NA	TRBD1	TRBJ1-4	TGTGCCAGCAGTCTGTTTCGGACAGGGCGCGATGAAAAACTGTTTTTT	CASSLFRTGRDEKLFF
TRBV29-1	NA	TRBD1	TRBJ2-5	TGCAGCGTTGTAGGTGACAGGGGGCTGGAGACCCAGTACTTC	CSVVGDRGLETQYF
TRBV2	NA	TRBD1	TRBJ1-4	TGTGCCAGCAGAGGACAGGGGCATGAAAAACTGTTTTTT	CASRGQGHEKLFF
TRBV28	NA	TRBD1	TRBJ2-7	TGTGCCAGCAGTACAGGGGTCGGGTACGAGCAGTACTTC	CASSTGVGYEQYF
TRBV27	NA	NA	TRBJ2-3	TGTGCCAGCAGTCTTTACCCAGGGGTCACGAGCACAGATACGCAGTATTTT	CASSLYPGVTSTDTQYF
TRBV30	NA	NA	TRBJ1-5	TGTGCCTGGAGTCGACAGAGGAATCAGCCCCAGCATTTT	CAWSRQRNQPQHF
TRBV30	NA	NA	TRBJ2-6	TGTGCCTGGAGTGTAAGGAGCTCTGGGGCCAACGTCCTGACTTTC	CAWSVRSSGANVLTF
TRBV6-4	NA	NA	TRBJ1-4	TGTGCCAGCAGTGACAGGGGCGGTGAAAAACTGTTTTTT	CASSDRGGEKLFF
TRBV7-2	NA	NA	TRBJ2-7	TGTGCCAGCAGCTTAGTTCCCGGCAGGGGATACGAGCAGTACTTC	CASSLVPGRGYEQYF
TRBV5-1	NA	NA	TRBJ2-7	TGCGCCAGCAGCCCTAGGACAGAGCCTAAGGGCGAGCAGTACTTC	CASSPRTEPKGEQYF